This T cell receptor (beta chain) is from a study of beta chain features in type 1 diabetes. Regarding the study as a whole: Within each of all four CD4+ subsets, Type 1 diabetes patients had TCRB CDR3s that were moderately but significantly shorter.

One heparinised blood draw averaging about 110 mL was given by each donor. Using CD45RO/CCR7/CD25/CD127/CD95/CD27, CD4+ naive, central memory, regulatory and stem cell-like memory cells were sorted. As for this clone: Its antigen is undetermined.

Germline CDR1 SNHLY, CDR2 FYNNEI. Trimming cost V 6 bases and J 8 bases, with 22 bases left between them. This CDR3 region has 15 residues. Every isolated RNA sample was fully reverse transcribed, so sequencing captured expressed TCRB transcripts. The table came from immunoSEQ multiplex PCR; TCRdb's copy has only in-frame clones and leaves some out. The sample consists of about 650,000 clones, approximately 13% of them appearing once. The sequenced sample was naive CD4+ T cells from blood. The rearrangement joins TRBV2 to TRBJ1-2, with D perhaps TRBD1 (5 bases). This TCR derives from a man aged 25-45 years with type 1 diabetes. The CDR3 DNA reads as TGTGCCAGCAGACGAAACTCCGGGACCATTAACGGCTACACCTTC. This encodes CASRRNSGTINGYTF. Full variable domain (missing parts from reference TRBV2 and TRBJ1-2): EPEVTQTPSHQVTQMGQEVILRCVPISNHLYFYWYRQILGQKVEFLVSFYNNEISEKSEIFDDQFSVERPDGSNFTLKIRSTKLEDSAMYFCASRRNSGTINGYTFGSGTRLTVV.